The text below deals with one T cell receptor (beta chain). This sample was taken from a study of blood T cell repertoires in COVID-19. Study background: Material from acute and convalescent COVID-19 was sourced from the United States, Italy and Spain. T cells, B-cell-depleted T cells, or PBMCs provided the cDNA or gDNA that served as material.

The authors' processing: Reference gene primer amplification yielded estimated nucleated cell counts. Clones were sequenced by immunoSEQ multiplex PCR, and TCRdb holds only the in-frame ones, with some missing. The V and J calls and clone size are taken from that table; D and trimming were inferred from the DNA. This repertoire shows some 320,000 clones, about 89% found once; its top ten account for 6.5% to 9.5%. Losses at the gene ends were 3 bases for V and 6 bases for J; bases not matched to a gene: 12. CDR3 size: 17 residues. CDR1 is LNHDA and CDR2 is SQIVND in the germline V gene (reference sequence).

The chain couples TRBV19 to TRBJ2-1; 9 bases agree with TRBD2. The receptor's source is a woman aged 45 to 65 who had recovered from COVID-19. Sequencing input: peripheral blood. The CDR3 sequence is CASSMIAGGQSLNEQFF. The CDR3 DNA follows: TGTGCCAGTAGTATGATTGCGGGGGGGCAAAGTCTCAATGAGCAGTTCTTC.